This T cell receptor (beta chain) was obtained from a study of CD8 T cells in Susac syndrome. An input of about 0.5 to 1 ug of RNA was subjected to reverse transcription using random hexamers. TCRdb itself ran the immunoSEQ multiplex PCR reads through MiXCR, one entry per CDR3 protein. The table includes some 120,000 distinct CDR3 sequences, approximately 95% detected once. The CDR3 consists of 11 residues. Germline V lookup: CDR1 MGHRA, CDR2 YSYEKL. The V gene lost 4 bases and the J gene lost 7 bases, with 5 bases spanning the gap. Sequencing of TCR beta was performed on blood CD8+ and CD4+ T cells. The V and J genes are TRBV4-1 and TRBJ2-1; unclear D gene. This sequence originates from a human donor with multiple sclerosis. The material sequenced was CD8+ T cells from PBMCs. CDR3 coding DNA: TGCGCCAGCAGCCGGGCGAATGAGCAGTTCTTC. Translated, it gives CASSRANEQFF.